This T cell receptor beta chain was sequenced during a study of a mutant IDH1 vaccine in newly diagnosed glioma. Study context: Therapy received beforehand was radiotherapy, temozolomide, or both, with most patients given both.

Assay: immunoSEQ multiplex PCR; the TCRdb copy retains only in-frame clones and omits some. The sample yields about 90,000 clones, nearly 90% seen once. About this clone itself: As yet, its antigen is unknown.

From germline, CDR1 is MDHEN and CDR2 SYDVKM. The V gene lost 5 bases and the J gene lost 5 bases, with 10 bases spanning the gap. The CDR3 has 13 amino acids. As for time point: week 47, end of study. Topical imiquimod was applied with each vaccine dose, which held 300 ug of mutant IDH1 20-mer peptide. Eight vaccine doses were administered to patients at weeks 1, 3, 5, 7, 11, 15, 19 and 23. New astrocytomas of WHO grade 3 or 4 that were IDH1-mutant and ATRX-lost were found in the donors. The origin of this receptor is a woman aged 50 to 60 with glioma. This chain joins TRBV28 and TRBJ2-1; D may be TRBD1 (6 bases). Sequencing was performed on PBMCs, taken from a glioma patient whose treatment included an IDH1 peptide vaccine. The CDR3 DNA sequence: TGTGCCAGCAGTCTCCGGGACAACAATGAGCAGTTCTTC. Translation: CASSLRDNNEQFF.